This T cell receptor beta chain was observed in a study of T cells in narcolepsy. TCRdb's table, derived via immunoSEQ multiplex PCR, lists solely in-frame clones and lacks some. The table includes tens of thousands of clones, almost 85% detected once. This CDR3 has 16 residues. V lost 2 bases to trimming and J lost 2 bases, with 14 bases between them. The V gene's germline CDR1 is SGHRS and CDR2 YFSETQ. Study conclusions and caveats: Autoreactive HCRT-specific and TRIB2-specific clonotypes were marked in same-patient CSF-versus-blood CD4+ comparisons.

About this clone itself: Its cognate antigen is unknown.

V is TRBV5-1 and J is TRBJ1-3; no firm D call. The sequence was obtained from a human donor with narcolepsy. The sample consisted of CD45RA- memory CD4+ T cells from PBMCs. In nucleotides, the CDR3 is TGCGCCAGCAGCTTATCCCCCTCTAGGGCTGGAAACACCATATATTTT. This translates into CASSLSPSRAGNTIYF.